The 5 T cell receptor beta chains listed next were all sequenced from one sample in a study of sequential checkpoint blockade in melanoma. Documented treatment: randomized to nivolumab then ipilimumab (arm A) or the reverse (arm B). Repertoires were generated with immunoSEQ multiplex PCR, while TCRdb's copy carries only in-frame clones and drops some. Of fewer than 25,000 clones listed, around 85% were seen once; the top ten hold under 30%. Sequences were derived from CD8+ T cells sorted from blood (inferred from file names), sampled from a patient given nivolumab and ipilimumab in sequence. These receptors came from a human donor with melanoma.

CDR3 DNA: TGCGCCAGCAGCCAAGTAGTACAGGGGGTCCACGAGCAGTACTTC. Its translation: CASSQVVQGVHEQYF. This chain links TRBV4-3 with TRBJ2-5; 8 bases line up with TRBD1. The better agreement between TRBJ2-7 and the DNA end casts doubt on the J call. The CDR3 has 15 amino acids. Germline V gene lookup returns CDR1 LGHNA and CDR2 YSLEER.

This chain links TRBV19 with TRBJ2-1, with TRBD2 identical over 8 bases. Germline V gives CDR1 LNHDA, CDR2 SQIVND (reference sequence). The CDR3 contains 19 residues. Unmatched junction bases numbered 11, after V lost 1 base and J lost 0 bases. The CDR3 loop reads CASSIGLARPTSSYNEQFF. In DNA form, the CDR3 reads TGTGCCAGTAGTATAGGACTAGCGCGACCCACAAGCTCCTACAATGAGCAGTTCTTC. The full variable domain, with the rest looked up from reference TRBV19 and TRBJ2-1, is DGGITQSPKYLFRKEGQNVTLSCEQNLNHDAMYWYRQDPGQGLRLIYYSQIVNDFQKGDIAEGYSVSREKKESFPLTVTSAQKNPTAFYLCASSIGLARPTSSYNEQFFGPGTRLTVL.

This clone was seen only once. This chain links TRBV19 with TRBJ1-2; TRBD1 might be the D (5 bases). The germline V gene encodes CDR1 LNHDA and CDR2 SQIVND (reference sequence). V lost 1 base and J 4 bases, leaving 13 bases between the germline ends. The CDR3 has 15 amino acids. CDR3 in DNA: TGTGCCAGTAGTATAGGGAGGGGCGGCGTCTATGGCTACACCTTC. Residues: CASSIGRGGVYGYTF.

The V and J genes are TRBV7-6 and TRBJ1-1, with 9 bases identical to TRBD1. The CDR3 is made up of 15 amino acids. V shed 1 base, J shed 5 bases, and the junction held 5 bases outside the gene matches. Germline CDR1 is SGHVS and CDR2 is FNYEAQ. The CDR3 sequence: CASSLVDRGGTEAFF. CDR3 sequence (DNA): TGTGCCAGCAGCTTAGTGGACAGGGGAGGAACTGAAGCTTTCTTT.

J is TRBJ2-3 and V is TRBV6-5, with TRBD1 as a possible D gene (6 bases). Germline CDR1 MNHEY, CDR2 SVGAGI. The CDR3 runs 14 residues. Trimming shortened V by 3 bases and J by 5 bases, and 12 bases separated the two germline ends. The CDR3: CASSYLQGGDTQYF. CDR3 in DNA: TGTGCCAGCAGTTATTTACAGGGCGGAGATACGCAGTATTTT.